The 31 T cell receptor beta chains below were found in one sample sequenced in a study of cytomegalovirus exposure and HLA in healthy donors. Primers for the PCR totalled 60 Vbeta and 13 Jbeta. The repertoire was sequenced with immunoSEQ multiplex PCR; TCRdb's copy has only in-frame clones and lacks some. The table lists 85,000 to 100,000 clones, 70% to 80% of them singletons. Sequencing was performed on PBMCs. These receptors came from a man aged 55 to 70 in good health and CMV-seropositive.

This chain joins TRBV5-1 and TRBJ1-5, with D possibly being TRBD1 (6 bases). V lost 1 base and J lost 4, with 12 bases in between. The CDR3 is 15 residues long. The V gene's germline CDR1 is SGHRS and CDR2 YFSETQ. The CDR3 spells CASSLLGGPNQPQHF. CDR3 DNA sequence: TGCGCCAGCAGCTTGTTAGGGGGACCAAATCAGCCCCAGCATTTT. Full variable domain (rest looked up from reference TRBV5-1 and TRBJ1-5): KAGVTQTPRYLIKTRGQQVTLSCSPISGHRSVSWYQQTPGQGLQFLFEYFSETQRNKGNFPGRFSGRQFSNSRSEMNVSTLELGDSALYLCASSLLGGPNQPQHFGDGTRLSIL.

This chain links TRBV5-6 with TRBJ2-5; tentatively, D is TRBD2 (6 bases). The tail of the sequence fits TRBJ2-7 better, so the J call may be wrong. In germline, CDR1 is SGHDT, CDR2 YYEEEE. The CDR3 sequence is 15 residues long. The CDR3 nucleotides read TGTGCCAGCAGCTTGGGTGGGGGGTCTAACTACGAGCAGTACTTC. Protein: CASSLGGGSNYEQYF.

Regarding this clone: At one end the junction does not follow the germline gene, possibly because of a read error. V usage is TRBV7-9 and J usage is TRBJ1-1; D possibly corresponds to TRBD1 (6 bases). This CDR3 region has 12 residues. Germline V gene data show CDR1 as SEHNR and CDR2 as FQNEAQ (reference sequence). CDR3 sequence: CSSADSDTEAFF. The CDR3 DNA sequence: TGTTCCAGCGCGGACAGTGACACTGAAGCTTTCTTT.

The V call is TRBV5-6, the J call TRBJ1-4; TRBD1 matches 10 bases. This CDR3 contains 16 residues. The V gene's germline CDR1 is SGHDT and CDR2 YYEEEE. V shed 4 bases and J 6 bases; nucleotides not matched to a gene: 9. CDR3 residues: CASSPEGTGVDEKLFF. CDR3 DNA sequence: TGTGCCAGCAGCCCGGAGGGGACAGGGGTCGATGAAAAACTGTTTTTT.

The V call is TRBV7-9, the J call TRBJ1-3, with D unresolved. Germline CDR1 SEHNR, CDR2 FQNEAQ (reference sequence). V gave up 6 bases and J gave up 7 bases, with 25 bases separating them. The CDR3 is 17 residues long. The CDR3 DNA follows: TGTGCCAGCAGTTTATTCGTTGGCACCGTTCGAGGGAACACCATATATTTT. It is translated as CASSLFVGTVRGNTIYF.

This chain joins TRBV4-1 and TRBJ2-3, with TRBD1 identical over 7 bases. Germline CDR1 reads MGHRA; CDR2 reads YSYEKL. After removal of 2 bases from V and 4 bases from J, the junction contained 6 bases not matched to a gene. This CDR3 has 15 amino acids. This CDR3 is CASSQRDRVSDTQYF. As DNA, the CDR3 is TGCGCCAGCAGCCAACGAGACAGGGTATCAGATACGCAGTATTTT.

This clone was observed once. The genes are TRBV14 and TRBJ2-1; D is ambiguous. The CDR3 extends over 11 amino acids. Germline CDR1 reads SGHDN; CDR2 reads FVKESK. Trimming pared 6 bases from V and 8 bases from J, leaving 8 bases between. The chain's CDR3 is CASSKNYEQFF. CDR3 nucleotides: TGTGCCAGCAGTAAAAACTATGAGCAGTTCTTC. Looking up the rest from reference TRBV14 and TRBJ2-1 gives the full variable domain: EAGVTQFPSHSVIEKGQTVTLRCDPISGHDNLYWYRRVMGKEIKFLLHFVKESKQDESGMPNNRFLAERTGGTYSTLKVQPAELEDSGVYFCASSKNYEQFFGPGTRLTVL.

J is TRBJ2-7 and V is TRBV11-2; D perhaps matches TRBD2 (6 bases). This CDR3 region has 13 residues. Germline lookup yields CDR1 SGHAT and CDR2 FQNNGV. V was shortened by 5 bases and J by 0 bases, with 8 bases between the two germline ends. The CDR3, as DNA: TGTGCCAGCAGCGTCGGGGGCTCCTACGAGCAGTACTTC. Its protein is CASSVGGSYEQYF.

This clone was observed a handful of times. The rearrangement links TRBV5-1 to TRBJ1-1; possibly TRBD1 for D (5 bases). The CDR3 contains 16 residues. Germline CDR1 and CDR2: SGHRS and YFSETQ. V was pared by 7 bases and J by 0 bases, with 19 bases between. This CDR3 reads CASASILGGLNTEAFF. CDR3 DNA sequence: TGCGCCAGCGCCTCGATTTTGGGGGGATTGAACACTGAAGCTTTCTTT.

J is TRBJ2-7 and V is TRBV10-3, with 10 bases that match TRBD1. The CDR3 sequence is 18 residues long. The V and J ends lost 2 bases and 2 bases, in that order; junction bases with no gene match: 12. Germline V gene data show CDR1 as ENHRY and CDR2 as SYGVKD. CDR3 in amino acids: CAISEPTPGQGDPYEQYF. The CDR3, as DNA: TGTGCCATCAGTGAGCCGACCCCCGGACAGGGGGACCCCTACGAGCAGTACTTC.

The chain combines TRBV21-1 with TRBJ2-4; the table's D call, TRBD1, has no DNA check behind it. TRBV21-1 is described as a pseudogene. The CDR3 sequence is 16 residues long. This CDR3 reads CASSTGTGGDKNIQYF. The CDR3 bases are TGTGCCAGCAGCACCGGGACAGGGGGCGACAAAAACATTCAGTACTTC.

This clone was counted between two and nine times. The chain uses TRBV7-9 and TRBJ1-4; D ambiguous. The germline gives CDR1 SEHNR, CDR2 FQNEAQ (reference sequence). V lost 2 bases and J 5 bases, leaving 9 bases between the germline ends. CDR3 length: 14 amino acids. The CDR3 region has the DNA TGTGCCAGCAGCTTAAGTCTTCTAAATGAAAAACTGTTTTTT. This gives the protein CASSLSLLNEKLFF. The full variable domain, completed using reference TRBV7-9 and TRBJ1-4, is DTGVSQNPRHKITKRGQNVTFRCDPISEHNRLYWYRQTLGQGPEFLTYFQNEAQLEKSRLLSDRFSAERPKGSFSTLEIQRTEQGDSAMYLCASSLSLLNEKLFFGSGTQLSVL.

The chain has TRBV2 and TRBJ1-2, with D possibly being TRBD1 (6 bases). CDR1 is SNHLY, CDR2 FYNNEI, per germline. The CDR3 length is 13 residues. V was cut by 6 bases and J by 4 bases, with 12 bases left in between. The CDR3 is CASRAGQSYGYTF. In DNA form, the CDR3 reads TGTGCCAGCAGAGCCGGACAGTCCTATGGCTACACCTTC.

The genes are TRBV5-1 and TRBJ2-5, with D tentatively TRBD2 (5 bases). CDR1 is SGHRS, CDR2 YFSETQ, per germline. The CDR3 covers 15 residues. The germline V and J ends were trimmed by 4 bases and 2 bases, with 15 bases remaining between them. CDR3 nucleotide sequence: TGCGCCAGCAGCACGGGCAGCCCGGGACAAGAGACCCAGTACTTC. This translates into CASSTGSPGQETQYF.

This chain uses TRBV19 with TRBJ2-5, with 7 bases identical to TRBD2. V dropped 7 bases and J dropped 0; count of bases not matched to a gene: 8. In germline, CDR1 is LNHDA, CDR2 SQIVND (reference sequence). The CDR3 sequence is 15 residues long. CDR3 amino acids: CASTSTGGNQETQYF. In DNA form, the CDR3 reads TGTGCCAGTACAAGTACCGGGGGGAACCAAGAGACCCAGTACTTC.

This chain links TRBV5-1 with TRBJ1-4; possible D gene TRBD1, 6 bases. The germline gives CDR1 SGHRS, CDR2 YFSETQ. This CDR3 is 15 amino acids long. V was clipped by 0 bases and J by 8 bases, with 14 bases between them. The CDR3 region is CASSLVGGVGEKLFF. As DNA, the CDR3 is TGCGCCAGCAGCTTGGTTGGGGGCGTAGGCGAAAAACTGTTTTTT. Full variable domain (rest looked up from reference TRBV5-1 and TRBJ1-4): KAGVTQTPRYLIKTRGQQVTLSCSPISGHRSVSWYQQTPGQGLQFLFEYFSETQRNKGNFPGRFSGRQFSNSRSEMNVSTLELGDSALYLCASSLVGGVGEKLFFGSGTQLSVL.

This chain links TRBV4-3 with TRBJ2-1; the D gene is possibly TRBD2 (7 bases). V was cut by 0 bases and J by 4 bases, with 13 bases left in between. CDR1 is LGHNA and CDR2 is YSLEER in the germline V gene. This CDR3 comprises 16 residues. The chain's CDR3 is CASSQEWGGRYNEQFF. The CDR3 bases are TGCGCCAGCAGCCAAGAATGGGGGGGCCGGTACAATGAGCAGTTCTTC.

The chain combines TRBV2 with TRBJ2-1; a weak D match, TRBD1 (5 bases). The germline CDR1 and CDR2 sequences are SNHLY and FYNNEI. V was trimmed by 8 bases and J by 4 bases, leaving 12 bases between them. The CDR3 is made up of 13 amino acids. The CDR3 sequence is CASGQRQYNEQFF. Written as DNA, the CDR3 is TGTGCCAGCGGTCAGCGACAGTACAATGAGCAGTTCTTC. Full variable domain (outside the CDR3, taken from reference TRBV2 and TRBJ2-1): EPEVTQTPSHQVTQMGQEVILRCVPISNHLYFYWYRQILGQKVEFLVSFYNNEISEKSEIFDDQFSVERPDGSNFTLKIRSTKLEDSAMYFCASGQRQYNEQFFGPGTRLTVL.

About this clone itself: At one boundary the junction diverges from the germline segment, which might be a read error. V gene TRBV7-9 combines with J gene TRBJ2-7, with D maybe TRBD1 (6 bases). The germline CDR1 and CDR2 sequences are SEHNR and FQNEAQ (reference sequence). This CDR3 region has 12 residues. The CDR3 region is CSSNREAYEQYF. The CDR3 region has the DNA TGTTCCAGCAACAGGGAAGCCTACGAGCAGTACTTC.

This sequence joins TRBV5-4 and TRBJ2-4; 9 positions agree with TRBD1. The ends lost 3 bases at V and 5 bases at J; junction bases unmatched: 0. The CDR3 is 13 residues long. The germline CDR1 and CDR2 sequences are SGHNT and YYREEE (reference sequence). The CDR3 region has the DNA TGTGCCAGCAGCTGGACAGGGGAAAACATTCAGTACTTC. This codes for CASSWTGENIQYF.

This clone showed up just a few times. V usage is TRBV2 and J usage is TRBJ1-5; D gene ambiguous. The CDR3 is 13 residues long. CDR1 SNHLY and CDR2 FYNNEI come from the germline V gene. The V and J ends lost 3 bases and 11 bases respectively, with 14 bases between them. This chain's CDR3 is CASSDRSQLTQHF. CDR3 coding DNA: TGTGCCAGCAGTGACAGGTCCCAATTAACCCAGCATTTT. The full variable domain, with the rest looked up from reference TRBV2 and TRBJ1-5, is EPEVTQTPSHQVTQMGQEVILRCVPISNHLYFYWYRQILGQKVEFLVSFYNNEISEKSEIFDDQFSVERPDGSNFTLKIRSTKLEDSAMYFCASSDRSQLTQHFGDGTRLSIL.

This clone came up a few times. The DNA for the CDR3 is TGTGCCAGCAGCGTAGTTGGAGGTATCGACTCTGGAAACACCATATATTTT. Protein: CASSVVGGIDSGNTIYF. The J gene is TRBJ1-3, the V gene TRBV9, with D unresolved. The germline gives CDR1 SGDLS, CDR2 YYNGEE. This CDR3 is 17 amino acids long. V lost 0 bases, J lost 0 bases, and 13 bases lay in between.

The chain links TRBV10-3 to TRBJ2-2, with D possibly matching TRBD1 (6 bases). The V end lost 10 bases, the J end lost 1 base, and 13 bases lay between the germline ends. Germline lookup yields CDR1 ENHRY and CDR2 SYGVKD. The CDR3 contains 14 residues. The CDR3 sequence is CATQGSGNTGELFF. The CDR3 DNA reads TGTGCCACCCAGGGGTCAGGGAACACCGGGGAGCTGTTTTTT.

This chain uses TRBV29-1 with TRBJ2-2; no reliable D call. This CDR3 region has 15 residues. Trimming shortened V by 6 bases and J by 0 bases, and 14 bases separated the two germline ends. Germline V gene sequence: CDR1 SQVTM, CDR2 ANQGSEA. As DNA, the CDR3 is TGCAGCGTCCAAATCGGAGTGTCGAACACCGGGGAGCTGTTTTTT. Amino acid sequence: CSVQIGVSNTGELFF.

This sequence joins TRBV28 and TRBJ1-4; 9 nucleotides match TRBD1. This CDR3 has 15 residues. After removal of 4 bases from V and 4 bases from J, the junction contained 4 bases not matched to a gene. CDR1 MDHEN and CDR2 SYDVKM come from the germline V gene. The CDR3 is CASSSGQGINEKLFF. The CDR3 DNA sequence: TGTGCCAGCAGTTCGGGACAGGGAATTAATGAAAAACTGTTTTTT.

The chain links TRBV6-1 to TRBJ2-7; 9 bases are a match to TRBD1. The CDR3 is made up of 14 amino acids. The V and J ends lost 4 bases and 1 base, in that order; junction bases with no gene match: 2. Germline-derived CDR1 and CDR2 are MNHNS and SASEGT. CDR3 nucleotides: TGTGCCAGCAGTGCCGGACAGGGGTCCTACGAGCAGTACTTC. Amino acid sequence: CASSAGQGSYEQYF.

This sequence joins TRBV7-2 and TRBJ2-3, with D maybe TRBD2 (6 bases). V shed 0 bases and J shed 2 bases, with 9 bases lying between them. The CDR3 has 15 amino acids. CDR1 is SGHTA and CDR2 is FQGNSA in the germline V gene. The DNA for the CDR3 is TGTGCCAGCAGCTTAGCGGGGGGACCCACAGATACGCAGTATTTT. Residues: CASSLAGGPTDTQYF.

This sequence joins TRBV7-2 and TRBJ1-1; possibly TRBD1 for D (5 bases). The CDR3 contains 15 residues. Trimming took off 2 bases at V and 0 bases at J, with 10 bases between the two ends. Germline V gives CDR1 SGHTA, CDR2 FQGNSA. The CDR3 DNA sequence: TGTGCCAGCAGCTTACGCAGGGCCCTGAACACTGAAGCTTTCTTT. Translation: CASSLRRALNTEAFF.

The chain employs TRBV21-1 and TRBJ1-2; no check of the table's D call, TRBD1, against the DNA was made. TRBV21-1 constitutes a pseudogene. The CDR3 is 19 residues long. DNA for the CDR3: TGTGCCAGCAGCAAATCCCACGGGTGGGACAGGGAATCTCGCTATGGCTACACCTTC. This codes for CASSKSHGWDRESRYGYTF.

The rearrangement links TRBV13 to TRBJ2-7; D is perhaps TRBD1 (5 bases). Trimming stripped 0 bases from V and 4 bases from J, with 7 bases between. Germline CDR1 and CDR2: PRHDT and FYEKMQ (reference sequence). The CDR3 runs 13 residues. The CDR3 nucleotides are TGTGCCAGCAGCTTAGGACAGGAGTACGAGCAGTACTTC. The encoded protein is CASSLGQEYEQYF.

This rearrangement joins TRBV10-3 to TRBJ2-3, with 15 bases matching TRBD2. The CDR3 has 18 amino acids. CDR1 and CDR2 from the germline V gene are ENHRY and SYGVKD. The ends lost 10 bases at V and 0 bases at J; junction bases unmatched: 11. The CDR3 loop reads CATRTSGGGISSTDTQYF. CDR3 DNA: TGTGCCACCCGGACTAGCGGGGGGGGTATATCTAGCACAGATACGCAGTATTTT.